The 27 T cell receptor beta chains presented below share a single source sample, sequenced in a study of blood T cell repertoires in COVID-19. Assay: immunoSEQ multiplex PCR; the TCRdb copy retains only in-frame clones and omits some. Of hundreds of thousands of clones in the sample, roughly 87% are singletons; the top ten hold 6% to 7%. The sequenced sample consisted of PBMCs or T cells enriched from blood (not recorded which). The receptors were gathered from a woman in her 30s with acute COVID-19.

The V and J genes are TRBV7-2 and TRBJ1-1; perhaps TRBD1 as D (5 bases). With 5 bases removed from V and 3 bases from J, the gap between germline ends came to 13 bases. The CDR3 covers 14 residues. The V gene's germline CDR1 is SGHTA and CDR2 FQGNSA. The CDR3 nucleotides read TGTGCCAGCAGCATACAGGACCTGGACACTGAAGCTTTCTTT. This gives the protein CASSIQDLDTEAFF.

This chain uses TRBV6-5 with TRBJ2-3; TRBD2 aligns across 8 bases. This CDR3 contains 14 residues. With 11 bases clipped from V and 3 bases from J, the junction kept 10 bases outside the gene matches. CDR1 is MNHEY, CDR2 SVGAGI, per germline. The CDR3: CAGDRGGITDTQYF. CDR3 coding DNA: TGTGCCGGGGATCGGGGGGGTATAACAGATACGCAGTATTTT.

V gene TRBV2 combines with J gene TRBJ2-2; TRBD2 aligns across 14 bases. Looked up from germline, CDR1 is SNHLY and CDR2 is FYNNEI. This CDR3 is 15 amino acids long. The V gene end was trimmed by 8 bases and the J gene end by 7 bases; junction bases not matched to a gene: 6. The CDR3 sequence is CASGGLAGEGGELFF. The DNA for the CDR3 is TGTGCCAGCGGGGGACTAGCGGGAGAAGGCGGGGAGCTGTTTTTT.

The chain carries TRBV28 and TRBJ1-2; D is perhaps TRBD1 (5 bases). CDR3 length equals 14 residues. CDR1 is MDHEN and CDR2 is SYDVKM in the germline V gene. The V and J ends lost 1 base and 4 bases respectively, with 10 bases between them. The CDR3 spells CASSLFRGSYGYTF. In nucleotides, the CDR3 is TGTGCCAGCAGTTTATTCCGGGGGTCCTATGGCTACACCTTC.

V gene TRBV9 combines with J gene TRBJ2-7; 8 bases agree with TRBD1. V trimming: 3 bases; J trimming: 1 base; junction bases outside the gene matches: 3. This CDR3 has 14 amino acids. The germline V gene encodes CDR1 SGDLS and CDR2 YYNGEE. CDR3 bases: TGTGCCAGCAGCGCTCAGGGGGCGTCCTACGAGCAGTACTTC. Amino acids: CASSAQGASYEQYF.

V is TRBV2 and J is TRBJ1-2; the match to TRBD1 covers 8 bases. Germline trimming cut 8 bases from V and 6 bases from J; bases unmatched to any gene: 2. Germline V gene sequence: CDR1 SNHLY, CDR2 FYNNEI. The CDR3 runs 11 residues. CDR3 sequence: CASLTGDGYTF. DNA for the CDR3: TGTGCCAGCCTGACAGGGGATGGCTACACCTTC.

This sequence joins TRBV7-8 and TRBJ2-3; 13 nucleotides agree with TRBD2. This CDR3 contains 18 residues. The V gene's germline CDR1 is SGHVS and CDR2 FQNEAQ. V lost 6 bases, J lost 5 bases, and 14 bases stayed unmatched. The chain's CDR3 is CASSQRSGLAGVGDTQYF. CDR3 DNA: TGTGCCAGCAGTCAAAGGAGTGGACTAGCGGGAGTCGGAGATACGCAGTATTTT.

The gene calls are TRBV7-2 and TRBJ1-5; TRBD1 agrees at 7 bases. With 2 bases clipped from V and 7 bases from J, the junction kept 8 bases outside the gene matches. The CDR3 covers 15 residues. Germline V gives CDR1 SGHTA, CDR2 FQGNSA. For the CDR3, the DNA is TGTGCCAGCAGCTTAAGGGGACAGAAAGGACAGCCCCAGCATTTT. It encodes CASSLRGQKGQPQHF.

The chain uses TRBV6-6 and TRBJ1-1, with 7 bases lining up with TRBD1. The CDR3 sequence is 11 residues long. Trimming removed 10 bases from V and 3 bases from J; junction bases left unmatched: 2. Germline V gene data show CDR1 as MNHNY and CDR2 as SVGAGI (reference sequence). CDR3 protein: CATDRDTEAFF. Written as DNA, the CDR3 is TGTGCCACTGACAGGGACACTGAAGCTTTCTTT.

This sequence joins TRBV13 and TRBJ1-4; 8 bases agree with TRBD1. CDR1 is PRHDT and CDR2 is FYEKMQ in the germline V gene (reference sequence). J gave up 7 bases and V 5 bases, and 6 bases lay outside the gene matches. The CDR3 runs 14 residues. The CDR3 nucleotides are TGTGCCAGCAGCCTCGGCAGGGGGCTTGAAAAACTGTTTTTT. Translation: CASSLGRGLEKLFF. The full variable domain, in which reference TRBV13 and TRBJ1-4 provide the parts outside the CDR3, is AAGVIQSPRHLIKEKRETATLKCYPIPRHDTVYWYQQGPGQDPQFLISFYEKMQSDKGSIPDRFSAQQFSDYHSELNMSSLELGDSALYFCASSLGRGLEKLFFGSGTQLSVL.

The chain uses TRBV5-1 and TRBJ2-3, with D perhaps TRBD2 (6 bases). Trimming shortened V by 0 bases and J by 3 bases, and 17 bases separated the two germline ends. The germline gives CDR1 SGHRS, CDR2 YFSETQ. The CDR3 is 17 residues long. CDR3 DNA sequence: TGCGCCAGCAGCTTGGAGTTTCGCGGGATAGATACAGATACGCAGTATTTT. It specifies CASSLEFRGIDTDTQYF.

The chain is built from TRBV12-3 or TRBV12-4 and TRBJ2-3, with TRBD2 matching 8 bases. After removal of 8 bases from V and 5 bases from J, the junction contained 6 bases not matched to a gene. The CDR3 length is 13 residues. The CDR3 protein is CASGGLVGDTQYF. The CDR3 nucleotides are TGTGCCAGCGGGGGACTAGTTGGAGATACGCAGTATTTT.

This clone was found once. The genes are TRBV7-3 and TRBJ2-2, with D possibly matching TRBD2 (5 bases). Trimming removed 4 bases at V and 2 bases at J, with 11 bases between. The CDR3 contains 15 residues. CDR1 is SGHTA, CDR2 FQGTGA, per germline. The CDR3 region is CASSSGLHNTGELFF. DNA for the CDR3: TGTGCCAGCAGCTCCGGACTCCATAACACCGGGGAGCTGTTTTTT. Using reference TRBV7-3 and TRBJ2-2 for the parts outside the CDR3, the full variable domain is GAGVSQTPSNKVTEKGKYVELRCDPISGHTALYWYRQSLGQGPEFLIYFQGTGAADDSGLPNDRFFAVRPEGSVSTLKIQRTERGDSAVYLCASSSGLHNTGELFFGEGSRLTVL.

CDR3 sequence (DNA): TGTGCCTGGAGTGCAACGGACAGGGCAATCTATAATTCACCCCTCCACTTT. Translated: CAWSATDRAIYNSPLHF. V gene TRBV30 combines with J gene TRBJ1-6; 8 bases are a match to TRBD1. V lost 1 base, J lost 3 bases, and 8 bases stayed unmatched. Looked up from germline, CDR1 is GTSNPN and CDR2 is SVGIG (reference sequence). This CDR3 has 17 amino acids.

The chain recombines TRBV30 with TRBJ2-5; 8 bases match TRBD2. The CDR3 is 15 amino acids. Germline CDR1 and CDR2: GTSNPN and SVGIG (reference sequence). Trimming cost V 2 bases and J 5 bases; bases outside gene matches: 10. CDR3 bases: TGTGCCTGGAGTTGGCGGGGGGCGAACCGGGAGACCCAGTACTTC. The encoded protein is CAWSWRGANRETQYF.

This clone was counted between two and nine times. This rearrangement joins TRBV27 to TRBJ2-1; D not certain. CDR3 length equals 14 residues. V lost 5 bases and J 5 bases, leaving 13 bases between the germline ends. Germline CDR1 and CDR2: MNHEY and SMNVEV (reference sequence). CDR3 amino acids: CASSPRIRNNEQFF. CDR3 nucleotide sequence: TGTGCCAGCAGTCCCAGAATTCGAAACAATGAGCAGTTCTTC.

There are a few counts of this clone. V is TRBV18 and J is TRBJ1-5; possibly TRBD1 for D (6 bases). Germline V gene sequence: CDR1 KGHSH, CDR2 LQKENI. The CDR3 runs 14 residues. The ends were cut back, 5 bases at V and 5 bases at J, with 13 bases in the middle. In DNA form, the CDR3 reads TGTGCCAGCTCAATTGGACAGTCTCATCAGCCCCAGCATTTT. It specifies CASSIGQSHQPQHF.

The chain joins TRBV5-6 to TRBJ2-2; D not resolved. CDR1 is SGHDT and CDR2 is YYEEEE in the germline V gene. This CDR3 has 15 amino acids. V shed 0 bases and J shed 1 base, with 7 bases lying between them. The CDR3 reads CASSLGLLNTGELFF. CDR3 in DNA: TGTGCCAGCAGCTTGGGACTTCTGAACACCGGGGAGCTGTTTTTT.

J is TRBJ1-6 and V is TRBV27, with 9 bases matching TRBD1. Trimming removed 8 bases from V and 7 bases from J; junction bases left unmatched: 9. CDR3 length: 15 amino acids. Germline values: CDR1 MNHEY, CDR2 SMNVEV (reference sequence). This CDR3 is CASRTRQGGNSPLHF. DNA for the CDR3: TGTGCCAGCCGAACTCGACAGGGGGGAAATTCACCCCTCCACTTT.

This clone appeared once. The gene calls are TRBV7-9 and TRBJ2-1; TRBD1 aligns across 7 bases. Germline CDR1 and CDR2: SEHNR and FQNEAQ (reference sequence). CDR3 length: 13 residues. Unmatched junction bases numbered 6, after V lost 5 bases and J lost 8 bases. The CDR3 DNA is TGTGCCAGCAGCCCTTTCGACAGGGATGAGCAGTTCTTC. As protein: CASSPFDRDEQFF.

V is TRBV24-1 and J is TRBJ1-1, with 7 positions matching TRBD1. The J segment lost 2 bases and the V segment lost 4 bases, leaving 6 bases of the junction unmatched. The CDR3 sequence is 15 residues long. Germline loops: CDR1 KGHDR, CDR2 SFDVKD. The CDR3 bases are TGTGCCACCAGTGAGCGAAGGGGGCTTAACACTGAAGCTTTCTTT. It yields the protein CATSERRGLNTEAFF.

The J gene is TRBJ1-1, the V gene TRBV1; the D segment call TRBD1 is taken from the table without a DNA check. TRBV1 is a pseudogene segment. The CDR3 is 16 residues long. The CDR3 here is CTSSQVKGAAGTEAFF. CDR3 bases: TGCACCAGCAGCCAAGTAAAGGGGGCTGCGGGAACTGAAGCTTTCTTT.

The V gene is TRBV28, the J gene TRBJ1-6; D not certain. CDR3 length: 14 residues. Trimming took 6 bases from V and 3 from J, leaving 9 bases between them. Germline V CDR1 and CDR2: MDHEN, SYDVKM. Written as DNA, the CDR3 is TGTGCCAGCAGCTCTTCCAGCTATAATTCACCCCTCCACTTT. It encodes CASSSSSYNSPLHF.

This chain links TRBV3-1 (or the pseudogene TRBV3-2) with TRBJ2-7, with 11 bases that match TRBD2. J lost 4 bases, V lost 1 base, and 6 bases had no gene match. CDR3 length: 16 residues. Germline assignment: CDR1 LGHDT and CDR2 YNNKEL (reference sequence). The CDR3 nucleotides read TGTGCCAGCAGCCAAGTTCCGGGACTAGCGGATTACGAGCAGTACTTC. It specifies CASSQVPGLADYEQYF.

The chain links TRBV20-1 to TRBJ1-1; no definite D call. Germline CDR1 reads DFQATT; CDR2 reads SNEGSKA (reference sequence). Trimming took off 2 bases at V and 1 base at J, with 2 bases between the two ends. The CDR3 runs 11 residues. The CDR3 is CSARQNTEAFF. DNA for the CDR3: TGCAGTGCTAGACAGAACACTGAAGCTTTCTTT.

The rearrangement links TRBV12-3 or TRBV12-4 to TRBJ1-1, with D unclear. The CDR3 consists of 13 residues. V lost 5 bases and J 0 bases, leaving 7 bases between the germline ends. The CDR3 reads CASSRTVNTEAFF. The CDR3 nucleotides are TGTGCCAGCAGTCGCACAGTGAACACTGAAGCTTTCTTT.

This chain joins TRBV11-3 and TRBJ2-1, with no clear D. The length of the CDR3 is 13 residues. Trimming took 0 bases from V and 5 from J, leaving 5 bases between them. Germline-derived CDR1 and CDR2 are SGHNT and YENEEA. Here the CDR3 DNA reads TGTGCCAGCAGCTTAGATGTAGACAATGAGCAGTTCTTC. Protein sequence: CASSLDVDNEQFF.